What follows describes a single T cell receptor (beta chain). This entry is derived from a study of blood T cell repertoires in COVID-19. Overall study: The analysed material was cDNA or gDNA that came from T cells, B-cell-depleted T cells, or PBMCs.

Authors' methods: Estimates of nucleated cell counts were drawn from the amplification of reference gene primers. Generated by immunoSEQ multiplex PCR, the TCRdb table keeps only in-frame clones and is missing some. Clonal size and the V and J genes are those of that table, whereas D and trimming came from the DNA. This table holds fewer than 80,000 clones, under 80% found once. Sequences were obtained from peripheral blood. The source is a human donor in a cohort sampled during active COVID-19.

DNA of the CDR3: TGTGCCAGCAGCCCGAAGACTAGCGGGGGCCATTACCTGACCCAGTACTTC. Protein: CASSPKTSGGHYLTQYF. This chain connects TRBV3-1 (or the pseudogene TRBV3-2) to TRBJ2-5; 12 nucleotides align to TRBD2. The CDR3 has 17 amino acids. The germline CDR1 and CDR2 sequences are LGHDT and YNNKEL (reference sequence). V trimming: 4 bases; J trimming: 7 bases; junction bases outside the gene matches: 13.